The 3 T cell receptor beta chains in this list originate from one sample, sequenced in a study of cytomegalovirus exposure and HLA in healthy donors (dated 2017 in TCRdb). Library method: the immunoSEQ multiplex PCR assay. A mixture of 60 forward primers for TCR Vbeta segments and 13 reverse primers for TCR Jbeta segments was used in the multiplex PCR. In its TCRdb copy, this immuneACCESS table keeps in-frame sequences only and misses some clones. Where compared with another copy, unresolved V genes explain less than half of these, and the others have no known cause. A total of some 150,000 clones appear in this sample, 75% to 90% of them only once. 2.9% of the sample rests with the top ten. Sequencing was carried out using PBMCs. These TCRs come from a woman in her 30s in good health and CMV-seronegative.

V gene TRBV4-1 combines with J gene TRBJ2-7, with D possibly TRBD1 on 5 matching bases. V was trimmed by 0 bases and J by 6 bases, leaving 12 bases between them. The CDR3 length is 14 residues. Per the germline V gene, CDR1 is MGHRA and CDR2 is YSYEKL. The CDR3 nucleotides are TGCGCCAGCAGCCAAGATTTTAAGGGGCGCGAGCAGTACTTC. Translation gives CASSQDFKGREQYF.

The gene calls are TRBV7-8 and TRBJ1-1; a weak D match, TRBD1 (5 bases). Germline CDR1 and CDR2: SGHVS and FQNEAQ. Trimming removed 2 bases from V and 5 bases from J, with 12 bases in between. This CDR3 region has 14 residues. CDR3 residues: CASSLQGFRTEAFF. The CDR3, as DNA: TGTGCCAGCAGCTTACAGGGATTTCGGACTGAAGCTTTCTTT.

This clone occurred a few times. The chain carries TRBV28 and TRBJ1-4; D is undetermined. V shed 5 bases and J shed 7 bases, with 5 bases lying between them. The CDR3 totals 11 residues. Germline V gene data show CDR1 as MDHEN and CDR2 as SYDVKM. CDR3: CASSLAEKLFF. The CDR3 DNA reads as TGTGCCAGCAGTCTAGCTGAAAAACTGTTTTTT.